The rows below give T cell receptor beta chains drawn from one sample of a study of blood T cell repertoires in COVID-19. TCRdb's copy holds only in-frame clones and misses some; the assay was immunoSEQ multiplex PCR. The sample lists about 200,000 clones, over 75% occurring once. Input material: peripheral blood. These receptors originate from a person aged 65 to 79 with COVID-19, enrolled during active disease. Each CDR3 is given with its conserved first and last residue. D genes are given only for firm matches. Clone sizes are given selectively: once, few, many, or a class where the clone is expanded.

clone_size,d_call,v_call,j_call,cdr3_aa,cdr3_nt
few,TRBD2,TRBV6-2/TRBV6-3,TRBJ2-5,CASSYSEAGTSGTPVQETQYF,TGTGCCAGCAGTTACTCGGAAGCCGGGACTAGCGGGACGCCCGTTCAAGAGACCCAGTACTTC
-,TRBD2,TRBV19,TRBJ2-5,CASTTTSGIQETQYF,TGTGCCAGTACGACGACTAGCGGAATCCAAGAGACCCAGTACTTC
-,TRBD1,TRBV7-2,TRBJ2-7,CASGRDRADEQYF,TGTGCCTCTGGACGGGACAGGGCCGACGAGCAGTACTTC
-,TRBD2,TRBV27,TRBJ2-2,CASSETGTSGNTGELFF,TGTGCCAGCAGTGAGACTGGGACTAGCGGAAACACCGGGGAGCTGTTTTTT
-,TRBD1,TRBV3-1/TRBV3-2,TRBJ1-4,CASSRDRAFNEKLFF,TGTGCCAGCAGCCGGGACAGGGCTTTTAATGAAAAACTGTTTTTT
-,TRBD2,TRBV12-5,TRBJ2-7,CASATGTNYEQYF,TGTGCTAGTGCCACCGGGACTAACTACGAGCAGTACTTC
few,TRBD2,TRBV27,TRBJ2-5,CASSSRTSGRQETQYF,TGTGCCAGCAGTTCCCGGACTAGCGGGAGGCAAGAGACCCAGTACTTC
-,-,TRBV2,TRBJ1-1,CASSDRGRGTEAFF,TGTGCCAGCAGTGACAGGGGCCGAGGCACTGAAGCTTTCTTT
-,TRBD1,TRBV19,TRBJ1-5,CASSILRTGRSNQPQHF,TGTGCCAGTAGTATACTCAGGACAGGGAGAAGCAATCAGCCCCAGCATTTT
-,TRBD1,TRBV6-2/TRBV6-3,TRBJ1-5,CASSYPGQYSNQPQHF,TGTGCCAGCAGTTACCCGGGACAGTATAGCAATCAGCCCCAGCATTTT
-,-,TRBV19,TRBJ1-6,CASSRETRGNSPLHF,TGTGCCAGTAGTAGGGAGACCCGAGGGAATTCACCCCTCCACTTT
-,TRBD2,TRBV7-2,TRBJ2-2,CASSLKGLAPTGELFF,TGTGCCAGCAGCTTAAAGGGACTAGCTCCCACCGGGGAGCTGTTTTTT
-,TRBD1,TRBV11-2,TRBJ2-2,CASGRTGTGELFF,TGTGCCAGCGGACGGACAGGCACCGGGGAGCTGTTTTTT
-,TRBD1,TRBV14,TRBJ1-2,CASSPHRGYGYTF,TGTGCCAGCAGCCCCCACAGGGGATATGGCTACACCTTC
-,TRBD1,TRBV6-1,TRBJ1-1,CASSERTGLGTEAFF,TGTGCCAGCAGTGAGAGGACAGGGTTAGGCACTGAAGCTTTCTTT
once,-,TRBV9,TRBJ2-3,CASSVEVLADTQYF,TGTGCCAGCAGCGTAGAAGTACTCGCGGATACGCAGTATTTT
-,-,TRBV28,TRBJ1-6,CASSRQGFGSPLHF,TGTGCCAGCAGCCGTCAGGGCTTTGGATCACCCCTCCACTTT
-,TRBD1,TRBV29-1,TRBJ1-3,CSVDRGRDTIYF,TGCAGCGTTGACAGGGGGCGGGACACCATATATTTT
-,TRBD1,TRBV7-9,TRBJ1-3,CASSLMGQAAGNTIYF,TGTGCCAGCAGCTTGATGGGACAGGCGGCTGGAAACACCATATATTTT
-,-,TRBV18,TRBJ1-5,CASSLSGSTNNQPQHF,TGTGCCAGCTCACTTTCCGGGTCAACCAACAATCAGCCCCAGCATTTT
-,-,TRBV12-3/TRBV12-4,TRBJ1-2,CASSFGQIYGYTF,TGTGCCAGCAGTTTTGGGCAGATCTATGGCTACACCTTC
-,-,TRBV21-1,TRBJ1-2,CASSAGDRVRSYGYTF,TGTGCCAGCAGCGCTGGGGACAGGGTGCGTAGCTATGGCTACACCTTC
-,-,TRBV5-8,TRBJ2-5,CASNRGAPEETQYF,TGTGCCAGCAATCGCGGGGCCCCAGAGGAGACCCAGTACTTC
-,TRBD2,TRBV7-2,TRBJ2-7,CASSLTILAGHSYEQYF,TGTGCCAGCAGCTTAACGATACTAGCGGGACATAGCTACGAGCAGTACTTC
-,TRBD1,TRBV29-1,TRBJ1-1,CSVETGVGSEAFF,TGCAGCGTTGAAACAGGGGTCGGCTCTGAAGCTTTCTTT
-,TRBD2,TRBV6-2/TRBV6-3,TRBJ2-5,CASSRGGREQETQYF,TGTGCCAGCAGTCGGGGGGGACGGGAACAAGAGACCCAGTACTTC
-,-,TRBV9,TRBJ2-2,CAPVERDSPKAGELFF,TGTGCCCCAGTCGAGAGGGACTCCCCGAAGGCCGGGGAGCTGTTTTTT
-,TRBD1,TRBV28,TRBJ2-6,CAHRGRTGGVRANVLTF,TGTGCCCATCGTGGCCGGACAGGGGGCGTTAGGGCCAACGTCCTGACTTTC
-,TRBD2,TRBV3-1/TRBV3-2,TRBJ2-4,CASSQGSGGAGTKNIQYF,TGTGCCAGCAGCCAAGGTAGCGGGGGGGCCGGGACCAAAAACATTCAGTACTTC
-,TRBD1,TRBV12-3/TRBV12-4,TRBJ1-3,CASGTGHGNTIYF,TGTGCCAGTGGGACAGGGCATGGAAACACCATATATTTT
-,TRBD2,TRBV14,TRBJ2-5,CASSLSSLAGGRETQYF,TGTGCCAGCAGCCTGTCCTCGCTAGCGGGGGGCCGGGAGACCCAGTACTTC
-,-,TRBV28,TRBJ2-3,CASSLQGGTDTQYF,TGTGCCAGCAGTTTACAAGGGGGTACAGATACGCAGTATTTT
-,-,TRBV28,TRBJ2-2,CASRSLIRGTGELFF,TGTGCCAGCAGGTCCCTCATAAGGGGCACCGGGGAGCTGTTTTTT
-,-,TRBV19,TRBJ2-3,CASSRSTDTQYF,TGTGCCTCTAGCCGCTCCACAGATACGCAGTATTTT
-,TRBD1,TRBV27,TRBJ2-7,CASSSRIRGQGRGEQYF,TGTGCCAGCAGTTCCCGGATCAGGGGACAGGGACGGGGCGAGCAGTACTTC
-,-,TRBV2,TRBJ1-5,CASSIQGSEPQHF,TGTGCCAGCAGTATACAGGGTTCGGAGCCCCAGCATTTT
-,-,TRBV6-5,TRBJ2-3,CASSSLGSDTQYF,TGTGCCAGCAGTTCCCTGGGCTCAGATACGCAGTATTTT
-,TRBD1,TRBV7-2,TRBJ2-1,CASSLRQGIHNEQFF,TGTGCCAGCAGCCTAAGACAGGGTATCCACAATGAGCAGTTCTTC